These T cell receptor beta chains were read from a single sample in a study of T cell repertoires in cytomegalovirus infection. Their antigens remain unidentified. From the reads, TCRdb called clonotypes with MiXCR, one entry per CDR3 protein. The table includes roughly 700,000 distinct CDR3 sequences, about 30% detected once. The specimen comprised cultured PBMCs, sampled from culture after CMV antigen stimulation. The receptors stem from a human donor in good health (CMV status not recorded). Some clones in this sample may be carry-over from other donors' samples. CDR3s leave out the opening cysteine and the closing phenylalanine or tryptophan. Fields, in order: J gene, V gene, CDR3 protein.

TRBJ2-5 TRBV20-1 SGGGEGTQY
TRBJ1-5 TRBV20-1 SARPGGEQPQH
TRBJ2-3 TRBV5-1 ASSLLRGPTDTQY
TRBJ2-5 TRBV5-8 ASIRSIRETQY
TRBJ2-2 TRBV7-2 ASSHLNTGELF
TRBJ1-3 TRBV20-1 SARTGSGNTIY
TRBJ2-1 TRBV4-3 ASSPVVGNWNEQF
TRBJ1-2 TRBV20-1 SARVPPQGAYGYT
TRBJ2-7 TRBV28 ASSLTGRDEQY
TRBJ2-1 TRBV7-6 ASSLETPGWGGRGNEQF
TRBJ2-5 TRBV12-3/TRBV12-4 ASSLSGGAEETQY